The rows below give T cell receptor beta chains drawn from one sample of a study of cytotoxic CD8 clonotypes in ibrutinib-treated CLL. Assay used: immunoSEQ multiplex PCR; TCRdb lists only in-frame clones, some missing. The table has 100,000 to 150,000 clones, 80% to 90% seen once. Sequencing used PBMCs, obtained after 24 months of ibrutinib treatment. These TCRs come from a human donor with chronic lymphocytic leukemia. Each CDR3 is given with its conserved first and last residue. Each record gives: J gene, clone size, D gene, V gene, CDR3 protein, CDR3 DNA. D genes are given only for firm matches. Clone size appears in some rows only: once, few, many, or a class for an expanded clone.

TRBJ1-3,.,.,TRBV28,CASSEGRSGNTIYF,TGTGCCAGCAGCGAGGGCCGCTCTGGAAACACCATATATTTT
TRBJ1-5,.,.,TRBV27,CASSLVIYQPQHF,TGTGCCAGCAGTTTGGTGATCTATCAGCCCCAGCATTTT
TRBJ2-1,.,TRBD2,TRBV4-1,CASSQSPGLAGGRSYNEQFF,TGCGCCAGCAGCCAATCCCCGGGACTAGCGGGGGGACGCTCCTACAATGAGCAGTTCTTC
TRBJ2-7,.,TRBD1,TRBV7-2,CASSLGGPGQGYEQYF,TGTGCCAGCAGCTTAGGTGGCCCAGGACAGGGCTACGAGCAGTACTTC
TRBJ2-1,.,.,TRBV5-4,CASSFGTSILF,TGTGCCAGCAGCTTCGGAACGTCTATACTCTTC
TRBJ1-4,.,.,TRBV23-1,CASSQLRDIPNEKLFF,TGCGCCAGCAGTCAATTGAGGGACATACCTAATGAAAAACTGTTTTTT
TRBJ1-5,.,.,TRBV7-3,CASSLGGGNQPQHF,TGTGCCAGCAGCTTAGGAGGCGGGAATCAGCCCCAGCATTTT
TRBJ1-3,.,.,TRBV28,CASSQSGYTIYF,TGTGCCAGCAGTCAATCAGGGTACACCATATATTTT
TRBJ1-5,.,.,TRBV6-5,CASSYYGQPQHF,TGTGCCAGCAGTTACTATGGTCAGCCCCAGCATTTT
TRBJ1-3,.,.,TRBV6-1,CASSEVANTIYF,TGTGCCAGCAGTGAAGTAGCCAACACCATATATTTT
TRBJ2-1,.,.,TRBV2,CASRTLEGSYNEQFF,TGTGCCAGCAGGACCCTGGAGGGCTCCTACAATGAGCAGTTCTTC
TRBJ1-5,.,.,TRBV6-5,CASSYYGGQPQHF,TGTGCCAGCAGTTACTACGGCGGGCAGCCCCAGCATTTT
TRBJ2-3,.,TRBD2,TRBV5-1,CASSRSQRGLDTQYF,TGCGCCAGCAGCAGGTCCCAGCGGGGGTTAGATACGCAGTATTTT
TRBJ1-5,many,.,TRBV6-1,CASSDYNTGNQPQHF,TGTGCCAGCAGTGATTACAACACCGGCAATCAGCCCCAGCATTTT
TRBJ2-2,.,.,TRBV7-8,CASSLGSVGTNTGELFF,TGTGCCAGCAGCTTAGGGAGTGTAGGGACGAACACCGGGGAGCTGTTTTTT
TRBJ1-2,.,TRBD1,TRBV6-4,CASSAGQGARGYTF,TGTGCCAGCAGTGCGGGACAGGGGGCTCGGGGCTACACCTTC
TRBJ2-7,.,TRBD2,TRBV7-9,CASSREGLAGGEQYF,TGTGCCAGCAGCCGCGAGGGACTAGCGGGAGGCGAGCAGTACTTC
TRBJ2-3,.,TRBD1,TRBV19,CASSKLTGSALVTQYF,TGTGCCAGTAGTAAATTGACAGGGTCGGCGCTTGTTACGCAGTATTTT
TRBJ2-2,.,.,TRBV5-5,CASSLGQFTGELFF,TGTGCCAGCAGCTTGGGACAGTTCACCGGGGAGCTGTTTTTT
TRBJ2-7,.,TRBD2,TRBV9,CACHVTGGALNEQYF,TGTGCCTGCCACGTGACCGGGGGGGCCCTTAACGAGCAGTACTTC
TRBJ2-7,.,.,TRBV18,CASSPFLGEQYF,TGTGCCAGCTCACCATTTTTAGGGGAGCAGTACTTC
TRBJ2-1,.,.,TRBV7-2,CASSLEGRYNEQFF,TGTGCCAGCAGCTTAGAGGGCCGGTACAATGAGCAGTTCTTC
TRBJ1-2,.,.,TRBV6-5,CASSGSYGYTF,TGTGCCAGCAGTGGTAGCTATGGCTACACCTTC
TRBJ1-5,.,.,TRBV21-1,CASNPGIGGAESPRQPQHF,TGTGCCAGCAACCCGGGGATAGGGGGGGCGGAATCCCCACGACAGCCCCAGCATTTT
TRBJ2-2,.,.,TRBV7-3,CASSSPRQGGITGELFF,TGTGCCAGCAGCTCGCCCCGGCAGGGGGGTATCACCGGGGAGCTGTTTTTT
TRBJ1-2,.,TRBD1,TRBV7-2,CASSYQGARGYTF,TGTGCCAGCAGCTACCAGGGGGCCAGGGGCTACACCTTC
TRBJ1-2,.,.,TRBV9,CASSKRDETWAGYTF,TGTGCCAGCAGCAAAAGGGACGAGACCTGGGCGGGCTACACCTTC
TRBJ2-3,.,TRBD2,TRBV2,CASRPGTSGTTDTQYF,TGTGCCAGCAGGCCCGGGACTAGCGGAACCACAGATACGCAGTATTTT
TRBJ2-1,.,TRBD2,TRBV5-1,CASSLARGLAGGHSWDEQFF,TGCGCCAGCAGCTTGGCTCGAGGACTAGCGGGAGGGCACTCTTGGGATGAGCAGTTCTTC
TRBJ1-1,.,.,TRBV7-6,CASSLADRNTEAFF,TGTGCCAGCAGCTTAGCAGACAGGAACACTGAAGCTTTCTTT
TRBJ1-1,once,.,TRBV4-3,CASSQDKGWNTEAFF,TGCGCCAGCAGCCAAGATAAAGGTTGGAACACTGAAGCTTTCTTT
TRBJ2-7,.,TRBD2,TRBV2,CASRASGRAPYEQYF,TGTGCCAGCAGGGCTAGCGGGAGGGCCCCCTACGAGCAGTACTTC
TRBJ2-2,once,.,TRBV7-3,CASSLYGVTGELFF,TGTGCCAGCAGCTTATACGGGGTCACCGGGGAGCTGTTTTTT